The 20 T cell receptor beta chains below come from one sample, sequenced in a study of T cell responses to AZD1222 COVID-19 vaccine (dated by TCRdb to the early 2020s). The receptor library was made with the immunoSEQ multiplex PCR assay. TCRdb limited this immuneACCESS table to in-frame rearrangements with V and J called. A share of clones is missing; checked studies link under half to unresolved V genes, and the rest is unexplained. The sample yields 90,000 to 110,000 clones; 82% were counted once. The ten largest account for about 5% of the sample. The intended sense of this specimen's time point label: baseline before first vaccination. The sequences come from peripheral blood, collected on day 0 of AZD1222 vaccination. The receptor set was obtained from an adult in good health.

The chain links TRBV27 to TRBJ2-5; either TRBD1 or TRBD2 may fit D (5 bases each). CDR1 MNHEY and CDR2 SMNVEV come from the germline V gene (reference sequence). Trimming took 7 bases from V and 6 from J, leaving 15 bases between them. This CDR3 contains 13 residues. CDR3: CASKRGSQQTQYF. The CDR3 bases are TGTGCCAGCAAGAGGGGTTCTCAACAGACCCAGTACTTC.

The chain carries TRBV7-9 and TRBJ1-4; D unclear. Trimming took 4 bases from V and 8 from J, leaving 20 bases between them. The CDR3 length is 16 residues. Germline lookup yields CDR1 SEHNR and CDR2 FQNEAQ (reference sequence). Written as DNA, the CDR3 is TGTGCCAGCAGCTCCCCGACGGACCCTAGCGGGGAAAAACTGTTTTTT. Its protein product is CASSSPTDPSGEKLFF.

J is TRBJ1-2 and V is TRBV5-1, with 8 bases that match TRBD1. V lost 4 bases to trimming and J lost 13 bases; unmatched junction nucleotides: 18. The germline V gene has CDR1 SGHRS and CDR2 YFSETQ. This CDR3 contains 15 residues. CDR3 sequence: CASSPQDPGGEISTF. The CDR3 DNA reads TGCGCCAGCAGCCCGCAAGACCCAGGGGGCGAAATCAGCACCTTC. Complete variable domain (other parts from reference TRBV5-1 and TRBJ1-2): KAGVTQTPRYLIKTRGQQVTLSCSPISGHRSVSWYQQTPGQGLQFLFEYFSETQRNKGNFPGRFSGRQFSNSRSEMNVSTLELGDSALYLCASSPQDPGGEISTFGSGTRLTVV.

This clone showed up just once. The chain carries TRBV27 and TRBJ2-3, with 8 nucleotides matching TRBD1. Trimming at V came to 8 bases and at J to 7 bases, leaving 11 bases not matched to a gene. This CDR3 has 14 amino acids. CDR1 is MNHEY and CDR2 is SMNVEV in the germline V gene (reference sequence). CDR3 sequence (DNA): TGTGCCAGCCGAATCGGGACAGGCCTTTATACGCAGTATTTT. It yields the protein CASRIGTGLYTQYF.

The chain has TRBV6-1 and TRBJ2-3, with TRBD1 as a possible D gene (6 bases). V was clipped by 0 bases and J by 0 bases, with 10 bases between them. The CDR3 is 16 residues long. Germline CDR1 is MNHNS and CDR2 is SASEGT. The CDR3 coding sequence is TGTGCCAGCAGTGAAGCGATGACAGGTAGCACAGATACGCAGTATTTT. As protein: CASSEAMTGSTDTQYF.

V gene TRBV5-6 combines with J gene TRBJ2-7; D may be TRBD2 (6 bases). V was cut by 0 bases and J by 3 bases, with 13 bases left in between. The CDR3 runs to 15 residues. Germline V CDR1 and CDR2: SGHDT, YYEEEE. The CDR3, as DNA: TGTGCCAGCAGCTTGGCCGGGGGTTTCTTCTACGAGCAGTACTTC. It translates to CASSLAGGFFYEQYF.

The rearrangement joins TRBV6-5 to TRBJ1-2, with D uncertain. Germline V CDR1 and CDR2: MNHEY, SVGAGI. The V and J ends lost 6 bases and 1 base respectively, with 12 bases between them. This CDR3 has 14 amino acids. The CDR3 bases are TGTGCCAGCAGCTTGGAGAATAATAACTATGGCTACACCTTC. This encodes CASSLENNNYGYTF.

The chain carries TRBV10-3 and TRBJ2-7; TRBD1 matches 10 bases. Trimming took 7 bases from V and 8 from J; bases not matched to a gene: 8. The CDR3 extends over 13 amino acids. Per germline, CDR1 ENHRY and CDR2 SYGVKD. CDR3 region: CAITPGQGQQQYF. In DNA form, the CDR3 reads TGTGCCATCACCCCGGGACAGGGGCAGCAGCAGTACTTC.

The gene calls are TRBV4-2 and TRBJ1-5; D unclear. CDR3 size: 12 residues. Trimming removed 0 bases at V and 6 bases at J, with 3 bases between. Germline lookup yields CDR1 LGHNA and CDR2 YNFKEQ. The DNA for the CDR3 is TGTGCCAGCAGCCAAGAGGGTCAGCCCCAGCATTTT. Protein product: CASSQEGQPQHF.

This clone turned up a few times. The CDR3 here is CASSEAGVMRSTEAFF. The CDR3 region has the DNA TGTGCCAGCAGTGAGGCGGGGGTGATGAGGTCGACTGAAGCTTTCTTT. The chain employs TRBV5-5 and TRBJ1-1; the D gene is possibly TRBD1 (5 bases). Germline values: CDR1 SGHKS, CDR2 YYEKEE (reference sequence). The CDR3 length is 16 residues. The V end was cut by 5 bases, the J end by 5 bases, with 22 bases between.

This sequence joins TRBV5-6 and TRBJ2-1; D remains unclear. V lost 0 bases to trimming and J lost 6 bases, with 1 base between them. Germline V lookup: CDR1 SGHDT, CDR2 YYEEEE. The CDR3 sequence is 11 residues long. This CDR3 is CASSLGNEQFF. The CDR3 coding sequence is TGTGCCAGCAGCTTGGGCAATGAGCAGTTCTTC. Together with reference TRBV5-6 and TRBJ2-1, the CDR3 gives the full variable domain: DAGVTQSPTHLIKTRGQQVTLRCSPKSGHDTVSWYQQALGQGPQFIFQYYEEEERQRGNFPDRFSGHQFPNYSSELNVNALLLGDSALYLCASSLGNEQFFGPGTRLTVL.

J is TRBJ1-3 and V is TRBV7-8, with D maybe TRBD1 (6 bases). The V gene lost 1 base and the J gene lost 7 bases, with 23 bases spanning the gap. The CDR3 consists of 18 residues. Germline V gene lookup returns CDR1 SGHVS and CDR2 FQNEAQ. CDR3 amino acids: CASSLERTDRPGGNTIYF. The CDR3 DNA reads as TGTGCCAGCAGCTTAGAGAGGACAGACCGGCCCGGGGGGAACACCATATATTTT.

The chain is built from TRBV6-5 and TRBJ2-7; D ambiguous. The CDR3 contains 15 residues. V dropped 4 bases and J dropped 0 bases, with 13 bases sitting between them. Per germline, CDR1 MNHEY and CDR2 SVGAGI. CDR3 coding DNA: TGTGCCAGCAGTTCCGGACCGTTAAGCTCCTACGAGCAGTACTTC. It codes for CASSSGPLSSYEQYF.

This sequence joins TRBV18 and TRBJ1-3, with D possibly matching TRBD1 (5 bases). From germline, CDR1 is KGHSH and CDR2 LQKENI. The CDR3 sequence is 16 residues long. V shed 3 bases and J shed 4 bases, with 16 bases lying between them. The CDR3 coding sequence is TGTGCCAGCTCACCCTTGGTCGAGGGGCCCGGAAACACCATATATTTT. It codes for CASSPLVEGPGNTIYF.

This chain links TRBV5-8 with TRBJ1-2; possible D gene TRBD1, 6 bases. Deletions cut 1 base from V and 4 bases from J, with 14 bases between. The CDR3 is made up of 15 amino acids. Per the germline V gene, CDR1 is SGHTS and CDR2 is YDEGEE. The DNA for the CDR3 is TGTGCCAGCAGCTTGTTGAGGGGCAGGGGCTATGGCTACACCTTC. This codes for CASSLLRGRGYGYTF.

V and J are TRBV11-2 and TRBJ1-3, with a tentative D call TRBD1 (5 bases). CDR1 is SGHAT and CDR2 is FQNNGV in the germline V gene. The CDR3 extends over 13 amino acids. The ends were cut back, 4 bases at V and 4 bases at J, with 8 bases in the middle. CDR3 loop: CASSSGPGNTIYF. CDR3 nucleotides: TGTGCCAGCAGCTCGGGACCGGGAAACACCATATATTTT.

This chain uses TRBV11-1 with TRBJ2-2; no clear D gene. Deletions cut 3 bases from V and 3 bases from J, with 8 bases between. This CDR3 contains 14 residues. Germline CDR1 SGHAT, CDR2 FQDESV (reference sequence). CDR3 nucleotides: TGTGCCAGCAGCTTTGAAAGCGACACCGGGGAGCTGTTTTTT. The encoded protein is CASSFESDTGELFF.

This rearrangement joins TRBV11-2 to TRBJ2-5; D unclear. The CDR3 runs 14 residues. The V gene's germline CDR1 is SGHAT and CDR2 FQNNGV. V lost 0 bases to trimming and J lost 1 base, with 6 bases between them. The DNA of the CDR3 is TGTGCCAGCAGCTTAGACAGGATCCAAGAGACCCAGTACTTC. Residues: CASSLDRIQETQYF.

V usage is TRBV7-8 and J usage is TRBJ1-2; tentative D call: TRBD1 (6 bases). Germline V gene data show CDR1 as SGHVS and CDR2 as FQNEAQ. V dropped 3 bases and J dropped 2 bases, with 19 bases sitting between them. The CDR3 is 17 amino acids. The CDR3 nucleotides are TGTGCCAGCAGCTTCAATCTAAGGGGGGCGGGGAACTATGGCTACACCTTC. Protein sequence: CASSFNLRGAGNYGYTF.

The gene calls are TRBV7-8 and TRBJ1-1; tentatively, D is TRBD1 (5 bases). The V and J ends lost 2 bases and 5 bases respectively, with 12 bases between them. Looked up from germline, CDR1 is SGHVS and CDR2 is FQNEAQ. The CDR3 contains 14 residues. The CDR3 coding sequence is TGTGCCAGCAGCTTACGGGGGATAGGGACTGAAGCTTTCTTT. It encodes CASSLRGIGTEAFF.